This T cell receptor beta chain was documented in a study of long-term antiretroviral therapy in people with HIV. Overall study results and limits: ART adherence, viral resistance and therapy changes went undocumented. Comparison with controls showed narrower CDR3 length ranges in HIV repertoires.

This clone was observed a handful of times. The antigen is unknown. CDR1 is SGDLS, CDR2 YYNGEE, per germline. The J segment lost 5 bases and the V segment lost 0 bases, leaving 4 bases of the junction unmatched. The CDR3 extends over 15 amino acids. At survey level, the immunoSEQ assay was run in its v3.0 version. Method: immunoSEQ multiplex PCR; TCRdb's copy keeps in-frame clones and lacks some. This sample has fewer than 35,000 clones, with around 85% found just once. Treatment for all HIV-infected participants took place in the United States. This TCR came from a young man with HIV. This chain joins TRBV9 and TRBJ2-7, with TRBD1 identical over 11 bases. Specimen: unsorted PBMCs, collected about 3.4 years after starting antiretroviral therapy. The CDR3 bases are TGTGCCAGCAGCGTAGGGACAGGGGGCACCCACGAGCAGTACTTC. It codes for CASSVGTGGTHEQYF. Drawing the rest from reference TRBV9 and TRBJ2-7, the complete variable domain is DSGVTQTPKHLITATGQRVTLRCSPRSGDLSVYWYQQSLDQGLQFLIQYYNGEERAKGNILERFSAQQFPDLHSELNLSSLELGDSALYFCASSVGTGGTHEQYFGPGTRLTVT.